Shown below are 25 T cell receptor beta chains from a single sample sequenced in a study of blood T cell repertoires in COVID-19. Repertoires were generated with immunoSEQ multiplex PCR, while TCRdb's copy carries only in-frame clones and drops some. The data contain about 130,000 clones, 70% to 80% of them seen just once; the ten biggest clones take up around 9.9%. The specimen sequenced was peripheral blood. The origin of the receptors is a man between 60 and 75 years old who had recovered from COVID-19.

This chain links TRBV3-1 (or the pseudogene TRBV3-2) with TRBJ2-7; TRBD1 is a possible D gene (5 bases). Trimming cost V 0 bases and J 6 bases, with 12 bases left between them. This CDR3 is 14 amino acids long. Germline CDR1 reads LGHDT; CDR2 reads YNNKEL (reference sequence). The CDR3 sequence: CASSQDPPQGEQYF. Written as DNA, the CDR3 is TGTGCCAGCAGCCAAGATCCTCCCCAGGGCGAGCAGTACTTC.

The V and J genes are TRBV28 and TRBJ1-2, with TRBD1 matching 12 bases. The CDR3 sequence is 16 residues long. Germline trimming cut 6 bases from V and 8 bases from J; bases unmatched to any gene: 13. Per germline, CDR1 MDHEN and CDR2 SYDVKM. Here the CDR3 DNA reads TGTGCCAGCAGCCCGGGACAGGGGGCTTGGAGGGAGGGCTACACCTTC. Translating it yields CASSPGQGAWREGYTF.

This sequence joins TRBV3-1 (or the pseudogene TRBV3-2) and TRBJ1-6; 7 nucleotides agree with TRBD1. Per the germline V gene, CDR1 is LGHDT and CDR2 is YNNKEL (reference sequence). Trimming removed 4 bases from V and 7 bases from J; junction bases left unmatched: 4. The CDR3 covers 14 residues. The CDR3 sequence is CASSRGGRNSPLHF. The CDR3 DNA follows: TGTGCCAGCAGCCGAGGGGGCCGGAATTCACCCCTCCACTTT.

The chain combines TRBV7-2 with TRBJ2-2; 7 nucleotides line up with TRBD1. The V and J ends lost 3 bases and 5 bases, in that order; junction bases with no gene match: 6. Looked up from germline, CDR1 is SGHTA and CDR2 is FQGNSA. This CDR3 contains 15 residues. CDR3 DNA: TGTGCCAGCAGCTTGCCAGGGGGAGATACCGGGGAGCTGTTTTTT. This gives the protein CASSLPGGDTGELFF.

The CDR3 DNA reads as TGTGCCAGCAGTTCCGACAGGGGTGGGAACACTGAAGCTTTCTTT. Translated: CASSSDRGGNTEAFF. V is TRBV6-5 and J is TRBJ1-1; 8 bases are shared with TRBD1. The germline gives CDR1 MNHEY, CDR2 SVGAGI. The CDR3 loop spans 15 amino acids. After removal of 4 bases from V and 1 base from J, the junction contained 5 bases not matched to a gene.

This clone was seen only a few times. This chain connects TRBV28 to TRBJ2-7; the D gene is possibly TRBD2 (6 bases). The CDR3 is made up of 11 amino acids. V lost 6 bases, J lost 6 bases, and 9 bases lay in between. Germline assignment: CDR1 MDHEN and CDR2 SYDVKM. CDR3 bases: TGTGCCAGCAGGTCCGGGGGCGAGCAGTACTTC. Residues: CASRSGGEQYF.

V gene TRBV7-3 combines with J gene TRBJ2-1; 7 bases are a match to TRBD2. V shed 4 bases and J 1 base; nucleotides not matched to a gene: 4. The CDR3 has 15 residues. Germline values: CDR1 SGHTA, CDR2 FQGTGA. The CDR3, as DNA: TGTGCCAGCAGCTGGAGCGGGGCTTCCTACAATGAGCAGTTCTTC. It translates to CASSWSGASYNEQFF.

The chain employs TRBV6-2 or TRBV6-3 and TRBJ1-5; the D gene is possibly TRBD1 (5 bases). Germline V gives CDR1 MNHEY, CDR2 SVGEGT. This CDR3 comprises 15 residues. With 5 bases removed from V and 2 bases from J, the gap between germline ends came to 13 bases. The CDR3 protein is CASSADTEGNQPQHF. The CDR3, as DNA: TGTGCCAGCAGTGCGGACACTGAAGGCAATCAGCCCCAGCATTTT.

This chain links TRBV3-1 (or the pseudogene TRBV3-2) with TRBJ1-6; D is undetermined. The CDR3 contains 15 residues. Germline loops: CDR1 LGHDT, CDR2 YNNKEL (reference sequence). Trimming took 0 bases from V and 8 from J, leaving 11 bases between them. The CDR3 nucleotides read TGTGCCAGCAGCCAAGAAGGAGGGCGGCATTCACCCCTCCACTTT. Residues: CASSQEGGRHSPLHF.

This clone has a single count. V and J are TRBV3-1 (or the pseudogene TRBV3-2) and TRBJ1-1; TRBD1 might be the D (5 bases). The CDR3 length is 14 residues. Trimming stripped 2 bases from V and 1 base from J, with 8 bases between. The germline V gene has CDR1 LGHDT and CDR2 YNNKEL (reference sequence). The CDR3 nucleotides are TGTGCCAGCAGCCAAATGGGGGGGAACACTGAAGCTTTCTTT. This codes for CASSQMGGNTEAFF.

This clone was seen once. The chain links TRBV9 to TRBJ2-5, with TRBD2 matching over 10 bases. This CDR3 comprises 14 residues. The germline V gene has CDR1 SGDLS and CDR2 YYNGEE. Losses at the gene ends were 3 bases for V and 4 bases for J; bases not matched to a gene: 3. CDR3 DNA: TGTGCCAGCAGCGAAGCGGGGGGGCGAGAGACCCAGTACTTC. Protein: CASSEAGGRETQYF.

J is TRBJ2-2 and V is TRBV28; D gene unclear. The V end lost 2 bases, the J end lost 7 bases, and 2 bases lay between the germline ends. CDR1 is MDHEN, CDR2 SYDVKM, per germline. The CDR3 spans 11 residues. CDR3 loop: CASSLHGELFF. In DNA, the CDR3 is TGTGCCAGCAGTTTACACGGGGAGCTGTTTTTT.

V usage is TRBV6-5 and J usage is TRBJ2-3, with 7 bases identical to TRBD2. CDR1 and CDR2 (germline): MNHEY, SVGAGI. Trimming cost V 8 bases and J 4 bases; bases outside gene matches: 9. The CDR3 is 14 residues long. The CDR3 here is CASAPGGRPDTQYF. The CDR3 DNA is TGTGCCAGCGCTCCGGGGGGTCGACCAGATACGCAGTATTTT.

The chain combines TRBV6-4 with TRBJ2-1, with 11 bases that match TRBD2. Germline trimming cut 3 bases from V and 8 bases from J; bases unmatched to any gene: 12. The CDR3 length is 17 residues. CDR1 and CDR2 (germline): MRHNA, SNTAGT. CDR3 DNA: TGTGCCAGCAGTGAGGACCCGGGAACTAGCGGGAGACATGAGCAGTTCTTC. It specifies CASSEDPGTSGRHEQFF.

The sample holds one count of this clone. This sequence joins TRBV5-5 and TRBJ1-5; 7 bases are a match to TRBD1. Trimming took 0 bases from V and 4 from J; bases not matched to a gene: 4. Germline values: CDR1 SGHKS, CDR2 YYEKEE (reference sequence). The length of the CDR3 is 15 residues. CDR3 DNA: TGTGCCAGCAGCTTGGGAGGGACAGAGAATCAGCCCCAGCATTTT. The encoded protein is CASSLGGTENQPQHF.

This sequence joins TRBV7-3 and TRBJ2-1; 8 positions agree with TRBD2. Trimming cost V 5 bases and J 0 bases; bases outside gene matches: 6. Germline values: CDR1 SGHTA, CDR2 FQGTGA. This CDR3 has 16 amino acids. DNA for the CDR3: TGTGCCAGCAGCCCAATGGGGACTAGCTCCTACAATGAGCAGTTCTTC. As protein: CASSPMGTSSYNEQFF.

This clone has just a few counts. The gene calls are TRBV6-5 and TRBJ2-7; 13 bases map to TRBD2. The trim removed 6 bases at V and 3 bases at J, leaving 5 bases unmatched. The germline V gene has CDR1 MNHEY and CDR2 SVGAGI. The CDR3 contains 15 residues. CDR3: CASRRTSGGFYEQYF. The CDR3 nucleotides are TGTGCCAGCAGGCGGACTAGCGGGGGTTTCTACGAGCAGTACTTC.

The chain uses TRBV2 and TRBJ1-5, with TRBD1 matching over 7 bases. The CDR3 is made up of 15 amino acids. Unmatched junction bases numbered 6, after V lost 6 bases and J lost 1 base. The germline CDR1 and CDR2 sequences are SNHLY and FYNNEI. The CDR3 sequence: CASRLGGRSNQPQHF. The CDR3 DNA sequence: TGTGCCAGCAGACTAGGGGGCCGAAGCAATCAGCCCCAGCATTTT.

The chain uses TRBV29-1 and TRBJ2-7, with D unclear. This CDR3 spans 13 amino acids. Germline values: CDR1 SQVTM, CDR2 ANQGSEA. V was clipped by 7 bases and J by 5 bases, with 18 bases between them. The CDR3 DNA sequence: TGCAGCGCCGTAGAAGCCAGGAACCACGAGCAGTACTTC. It yields the protein CSAVEARNHEQYF.

The chain combines TRBV3-1 (or the pseudogene TRBV3-2) with TRBJ1-2; D not certain. This CDR3 spans 12 amino acids. Germline lookup yields CDR1 LGHDT and CDR2 YNNKEL (reference sequence). Deletions cut 3 bases from V and 3 bases from J, with 5 bases between. CDR3 bases: TGTGCCAGCAGCCACTCCGACTATGGCTACACCTTC. Its protein product is CASSHSDYGYTF.

V usage is TRBV6-2 or TRBV6-3 and J usage is TRBJ2-3; 8 nucleotides align to TRBD2. Trimming at V came to 0 bases and at J to 2 bases, leaving 4 bases not matched to a gene. Germline V gene sequence: CDR1 MNHEY, CDR2 SVGEGT. The CDR3 length is 16 residues. The CDR3 reads CASSYSLREDTDTQYF. Here the CDR3 DNA reads TGTGCCAGCAGTTACTCGTTGCGGGAGGACACAGATACGCAGTATTTT.

The V call is TRBV2, the J call TRBJ1-1, with 8 bases lining up with TRBD1. The CDR3 spans 14 residues. The V and J ends lost 8 bases and 4 bases, in that order; junction bases with no gene match: 9. The germline V gene encodes CDR1 SNHLY and CDR2 FYNNEI. CDR3 nucleotide sequence: TGTGCCAGCGGTGCGGGACAGGTCCTCACTGAAGCTTTCTTT. This codes for CASGAGQVLTEAFF.

The CDR3 DNA reads as TGTGCCAGTGGGGGCGGGAGGACCACAGATACGCAGTATTTT. Translated, it gives CASGGGRTTDTQYF. The chain is built from TRBV7-3 and TRBJ2-3; 8 positions agree with TRBD2. The CDR3 consists of 14 residues. Germline CDR1 SGHTA, CDR2 FQGTGA. After removal of 9 bases from V and 2 bases from J, the junction contained 7 bases not matched to a gene.

The chain joins TRBV6-5 to TRBJ1-1; no reliable D call. Trimming left V 6 bases short and J 1 base short, with 6 bases between. The germline V gene has CDR1 MNHEY and CDR2 SVGAGI. CDR3 length: 12 residues. The DNA for the CDR3 is TGTGCCAGCAGACGAGGGAACACTGAAGCTTTCTTT. Its protein product is CASRRGNTEAFF.

The chain uses TRBV29-1 and TRBJ2-5; tentative D call: TRBD1 (5 bases). The CDR3 spans 14 residues. V lost 6 bases, J lost 1 base, and 15 bases lay in between. CDR1 SQVTM and CDR2 ANQGSEA come from the germline V gene. CDR3 sequence (DNA): TGCAGCGTCCCTAGGGGTCCTAGCCAAGAGACCCAGTACTTC. Amino acid sequence: CSVPRGPSQETQYF.